This T cell receptor (beta chain) was sequenced for a study of preoperative IRX-2 immunotherapy in early breast cancer. The CDR3 sequence is 13 residues long. The treatment denotes: preoperative locoregional IRX-2 cytokine immunotherapy. This phase Ib study tested locoregional IRX-2 cytokine immunotherapy given before surgery. Sequenced by immunoSEQ multiplex PCR; TCRdb stores in-frame clones only, minus some. The sample carries more than 25,000 clones, around 87% recorded once. The gene calls are TRBV21-1 and TRBJ1-5. TRBV21-1 is a pseudogene locus. The sample here was taken from a patient treated with IRX-2 immunotherapy. The origin of this receptor is a human donor with breast cancer. Written as DNA, the CDR3 is TGTGCCAGCACCATGATTAGCAATCAGCCCCAGCATTTT. Translated: CASTMISNQPQHF.